This T cell receptor (beta chain) was captured by sequencing in a study of CD4+ T cells in melanoma. Using immunoSEQ multiplex PCR, the repertoire was profiled, and TCRdb retains in-frame clones only, with some absent. This sample has some 180 clones, with under 70% found just once. This CDR3 region has 12 residues. V shed 6 bases and J shed 0 bases, with 5 bases lying between them. Per the germline V gene, CDR1 is MNHGY and CDR2 is SVAAGI. The sample consisted of cells sorted by PD-1 expression. The chain has TRBV6-9 and TRBJ2-5; D is undetermined. The receptor was isolated from a human donor with melanoma. The CDR3 here is CASSSYQETQYF. As DNA, the CDR3 is TGTGCCAGCAGCTCGTACCAAGAGACCCAGTACTTC.